One and the same sample provided the 16 T cell receptor beta chains below, sequenced in a study of cytomegalovirus exposure and HLA in healthy donors. Primers: 60 Vbeta forward and 13 Jbeta reverse. Libraries were prepared by immunoSEQ multiplex PCR; TCRdb keeps only in-frame clonotypes and omits some of them. The top ten clones hold 2% to 2.5% of a sample with about 160,000 clones, roughly 84% of them seen once. Sequencing input: PBMCs. All receptors come from a man between 18 and 35 years old in good health and CMV-seropositive.

Only a few counts were recorded for this clone. The rearrangement links TRBV29-1 to TRBJ1-4; TRBD1 might be the D (5 bases). V was clipped by 3 bases and J by 11 bases, with 10 bases between them. CDR1 is SQVTM, CDR2 ANQGSEA, per germline. The CDR3 loop spans 11 amino acids. CDR3 sequence (DNA): TGCAGCGTTGAGGACGGGACTAAACTGTTTTTT. Residues: CSVEDGTKLFF.

The chain combines TRBV19 with TRBJ1-5; a possible D gene is TRBD1 (6 bases). Germline values: CDR1 LNHDA, CDR2 SQIVND (reference sequence). With 5 bases removed from V and 5 bases from J, the gap between germline ends came to 13 bases. This CDR3 spans 14 amino acids. The CDR3 reads CASSERQVYQPQHF. The CDR3 coding sequence is TGTGCCAGTAGTGAAAGACAGGTTTATCAGCCCCAGCATTTT.

The V call is TRBV4-3, the J call TRBJ2-2, with 8 bases fitting TRBD2. Germline CDR1 is LGHNA and CDR2 is YSLEER. The CDR3 is 18 residues long. V shed 0 bases, J shed 2 bases, and the junction held 8 bases outside the gene matches. The CDR3: CASSQEVSGAGNTGELFF. CDR3 bases: TGCGCCAGCAGCCAAGAGGTTAGCGGGGCTGGAAACACCGGGGAGCTGTTTTTT.

V gene TRBV10-3 combines with J gene TRBJ2-7; 10 nucleotides line up with TRBD1. The CDR3 covers 16 residues. V dropped 6 bases and J dropped 7; count of bases not matched to a gene: 15. Germline CDR1 ENHRY, CDR2 SYGVKD. DNA for the CDR3: TGTGCCATCAGAGAAACGCCGGGACAGGGGCCATCGGAGCAGTACTTC. Protein product: CAIRETPGQGPSEQYF.

This clone was seen more than once but under ten times. The chain joins TRBV7-8 to TRBJ2-5; TRBD1 aligns across 7 bases. The germline CDR1 and CDR2 sequences are SGHVS and FQNEAQ. The CDR3 totals 14 residues. Unmatched junction bases numbered 6, after V lost 5 bases and J lost 3 bases. CDR3 protein: CASSLKDREETQYF. CDR3 nucleotides: TGTGCCAGCAGCCTCAAAGACAGGGAAGAGACCCAGTACTTC.

V usage is TRBV5-6 and J usage is TRBJ2-7; 14 bases agree with TRBD2. The length of the CDR3 is 16 residues. Trimming at V came to 3 bases and at J to 0 bases, leaving 2 bases not matched to a gene. Germline CDR1 and CDR2: SGHDT and YYEEEE. CDR3 sequence reads: CASSWTSGGNSYEQYF. The CDR3 bases are TGTGCCAGCAGCTGGACTAGCGGGGGGAACTCCTACGAGCAGTACTTC.

The count of this clone is one. This chain connects TRBV5-4 to TRBJ2-2, with 11 positions matching TRBD1. V trimming: 6 bases; J trimming: 6 bases; junction bases outside the gene matches: 7. Germline CDR1 and CDR2: SGHNT and YYREEE (reference sequence). The CDR3 has 15 amino acids. CDR3 sequence: CASTPRTGGSGELFF. The CDR3 DNA sequence: TGTGCCAGCACCCCCCGGACAGGGGGCTCCGGGGAGCTGTTTTTT. The full variable domain, completed using reference TRBV5-4 and TRBJ2-2, is ETGVTQSPTHLIKTRGQQVTLRCSSQSGHNTVSWYQQALGQGPQFIFQYYREEENGRGNFPPRFSGLQFPNYSSELNVNALELDDSALYLCASTPRTGGSGELFFGEGSRLTVL.

The chain employs TRBV11-3 and TRBJ2-7; D ambiguous. Trimming pared 0 bases from V and 6 bases from J, leaving 9 bases between. The germline gives CDR1 SGHNT, CDR2 YENEEA. The CDR3 spans 13 residues. Here the CDR3 DNA reads TGTGCCAGCAGCTTAGATCATGGTAGCGAGCAGTACTTC. It encodes CASSLDHGSEQYF.

The genes are TRBV27 and TRBJ1-2; the D gene is possibly TRBD1 (6 bases). The V and J ends lost 5 bases and 3 bases respectively, with 22 bases between them. This CDR3 is built from 17 residues. Per the germline V gene, CDR1 is MNHEY and CDR2 is SMNVEV (reference sequence). This CDR3 is CASSQTFNRADYYGYTF. DNA of the CDR3: TGTGCCAGCAGTCAAACCTTTAACAGGGCCGATTACTATGGCTACACCTTC.

This chain uses TRBV6-6 with TRBJ2-7, with D maybe TRBD2 (6 bases). Germline CDR1 MNHNY, CDR2 SVGAGI (reference sequence). The CDR3 has 13 residues. V was cut by 4 bases and J by 3 bases, with 10 bases left in between. CDR3 sequence: CASSWEANYEQYF. The CDR3 DNA reads as TGTGCCAGCAGTTGGGAGGCCAACTACGAGCAGTACTTC.

V and J are TRBV11-2 and TRBJ2-4, with a weak D call TRBD1 (5 bases). Per the germline V gene, CDR1 is SGHAT and CDR2 is FQNNGV. The V end was cut by 1 base, the J end by 5 bases, with 9 bases between. CDR3 length: 14 residues. CDR3 in DNA: TGTGCCAGCAGCTTAGGGGGCCCACAAAACATTCAGTACTTC. This codes for CASSLGGPQNIQYF.

The genes are TRBV11-2 and TRBJ1-2; the match to TRBD1 covers 11 bases. From germline, CDR1 is SGHAT and CDR2 FQNNGV. The V segment lost 1 base and the J segment 3 bases; nucleotides outside the gene matches: 4. This CDR3 spans 16 amino acids. CDR3 DNA sequence: TGTGCCAGCAGCTTAGCCGGGACAGGGGGGGACTATGGCTACACCTTC. Translation: CASSLAGTGGDYGYTF.

This clone was recorded once. This sequence joins TRBV9 and TRBJ2-1, with D uncertain. The length of the CDR3 is 12 residues. Germline CDR1 is SGDLS and CDR2 is YYNGEE. The ends were cut back, 2 bases at V and 3 bases at J, with 3 bases in the middle. The CDR3 DNA follows: TGTGCCAGCAGCGTCAGCTACAATGAGCAGTTCTTC. Amino acids: CASSVSYNEQFF.

The chain links TRBV13 to TRBJ1-1, with D unclear. Germline V gene lookup returns CDR1 PRHDT and CDR2 FYEKMQ (reference sequence). V shed 8 bases and J shed 0 bases, with 10 bases lying between them. CDR3 length: 13 residues. The CDR3, as DNA: TGTGCCAGCGGGAGCAGCATGAACACTGAAGCTTTCTTT. Translation gives CASGSSMNTEAFF.

This chain links TRBV6-1 with TRBJ1-1; D may be TRBD1 (6 bases). This CDR3 has 15 amino acids. CDR1 and CDR2 (germline): MNHNS, SASEGT. V was trimmed by 3 bases and J by 3 bases, leaving 14 bases between them. This chain's CDR3 is CASSDRTDLYTEAFF. DNA for the CDR3: TGTGCCAGCAGTGACCGGACAGATCTTTACACTGAAGCTTTCTTT.

This chain connects TRBV7-6 to TRBJ2-4, with 9 bases identical to TRBD1. This CDR3 is built from 15 residues. J lost 12 bases, V lost 5 bases, and 14 bases had no gene match. CDR1 and CDR2 from the germline V gene are SGHVS and FNYEAQ. The CDR3 DNA reads as TGTGCCAGCAGCCTAGGGACAGGGCCGGGGGGCAGTCAGTACTTC. This encodes CASSLGTGPGGSQYF.